Below, 25 T cell receptor beta chains from the same sample are listed, as sequenced in a study of technical replicates of blood from several donors. Produced via immunoSEQ multiplex PCR; TCRdb's table is partial and in-frame only. The table includes 65,000 to 90,000 clones, roughly nine tenths detected once. Source material: PBMCs. Receptor source: a human donor in good health. Some clones in this sample may be carry-over from other donors' samples.

This chain connects TRBV5-4 to TRBJ2-1; 9 bases agree with TRBD1. The CDR3 is 15 amino acids. Germline trimming cut 3 bases from V and 3 bases from J; bases unmatched to any gene: 4. From germline, CDR1 is SGHNT and CDR2 YYREEE (reference sequence). The DNA of the CDR3 is TGTGCCAGCAGCTGGGGACAGGGTAACTACAATGAGCAGTTCTTC. Translation gives CASSWGQGNYNEQFF.

This sequence joins TRBV6-1 and TRBJ2-5; perhaps TRBD1 as D (5 bases). Germline V gene sequence: CDR1 MNHNS, CDR2 SASEGT. This CDR3 is 18 amino acids long. V was shortened by 3 bases and J by 4 bases, with 24 bases between the two germline ends. CDR3 DNA sequence: TGTGCCAGCAGTGATATTTACTCTGGGGCAGGCGGTTCAGAGACCCAGTACTTC. Its translation is CASSDIYSGAGGSETQYF.

This clone has a count of ten or more. The chain links TRBV6-4 to TRBJ2-3, with 10 bases matching TRBD2. J was trimmed by 5 bases and V by 2 bases; bases with no gene match: 7. Germline CDR1 is MRHNA and CDR2 is SNTAGT. The CDR3 covers 16 residues. DNA for the CDR3: TGTGCCAGCAGTGACGTAGCGGGGGGAGGTAAAGATACGCAGTATTTT. It encodes CASSDVAGGGKDTQYF.

V is TRBV5-1 and J is TRBJ2-1; a possible D gene is TRBD2 (7 bases). Per germline, CDR1 SGHRS and CDR2 YFSETQ. The ends were cut back, 3 bases at V and 7 bases at J, with 14 bases in the middle. CDR3 size: 14 residues. CDR3 in amino acids: CASSYGGAGNEQFF. CDR3 bases: TGCGCCAGCAGCTATGGGGGGGCGGGGAATGAGCAGTTCTTC.

Only one count was recorded for this clone. The rearrangement joins TRBV6-5 to TRBJ1-3; a possible D gene is TRBD1 (6 bases). The CDR3 covers 15 residues. In germline, CDR1 is MNHEY, CDR2 SVGAGI. V was cut by 2 bases and J by 4 bases, with 12 bases left in between. The CDR3 region is CASSYQGSSGNTIYF. The CDR3 DNA sequence: TGTGCCAGCAGTTACCAGGGGTCGTCGGGAAACACCATATATTTT.

This clone showed up just once. The CDR3 region is CASRETGRGNTEAFF. CDR3 bases: TGTGCCAGCAGAGAGACAGGGCGAGGGAACACTGAAGCTTTCTTT. J is TRBJ1-1 and V is TRBV6-6; 7 bases agree with TRBD1. V gave up 6 bases and J gave up 1 base; unmatched junction bases: 8. This CDR3 spans 15 amino acids. The germline V gene encodes CDR1 MNHNY and CDR2 SVGAGI (reference sequence).

The chain couples TRBV5-1 to TRBJ2-5; 9 nucleotides align to TRBD2. The CDR3 spans 15 residues. J was trimmed by 4 bases and V by 2 bases; bases with no gene match: 6. Per germline, CDR1 SGHRS and CDR2 YFSETQ. The CDR3 loop reads CASSFSRGGGETQYF. Written as DNA, the CDR3 is TGCGCCAGCAGCTTTTCGCGGGGGGGCGGAGAGACCCAGTACTTC.

The V call is TRBV30, the J call TRBJ2-5, with TRBD2 matching over 13 bases. V shed 3 bases and J 4 bases; nucleotides not matched to a gene: 8. The CDR3 sequence is 16 residues long. Germline CDR1 and CDR2: GTSNPN and SVGIG (reference sequence). DNA for the CDR3: TGTGCCTGGAGGGGCGGGACTAGCGGGAAAGGAGAGACCCAGTACTTC. Its translation: CAWRGGTSGKGETQYF. The whole variable domain, remainder taken from reference TRBV30 and TRBJ2-5, is SQTIHQWPATLVQPVGSPLSLECTVEGTSNPNLYWYRQAAGRGLQLLFYSVGIGQISSEVPQNLSASRPQDRQFILSSKKLLLSDSGFYLCAWRGGTSGKGETQYFGPGTRLLVL.

The rearrangement uses TRBV4-1 and TRBJ1-5; D possibly corresponds to TRBD1 (6 bases). Trimming removed 2 bases at V and 4 bases at J, with 12 bases between. The CDR3 covers 15 residues. Germline CDR1 is MGHRA and CDR2 is YSYEKL. The CDR3 here is CASSQLGAVNQPQHF. DNA of the CDR3: TGCGCCAGCAGCCAACTGGGGGCGGTTAATCAGCCCCAGCATTTT.

The J gene is TRBJ2-1, the V gene TRBV9, with 10 bases lining up with TRBD1. The CDR3 runs 15 residues. The junction had 3 bases not matched to a gene; V was cut back by 0 bases and J by 6 bases. Germline CDR1 reads SGDLS; CDR2 reads YYNGEE. CDR3 loop: CASSVEGQGINEQFF. The CDR3 region has the DNA TGTGCCAGCAGCGTAGAGGGACAGGGGATCAATGAGCAGTTCTTC.

The table lists this clone with a few counts. The J gene is TRBJ2-2, the V gene TRBV2; the match to TRBD2 covers 8 bases. J lost 7 bases, V lost 6 bases, and 10 bases had no gene match. The CDR3 sequence is 15 residues long. The germline CDR1 and CDR2 sequences are SNHLY and FYNNEI. In DNA, the CDR3 is TGTGCCAGCAGAGACAAGCGGGAGCGGGACGGGGAGCTGTTTTTT. This encodes CASRDKRERDGELFF.

The V and J genes are TRBV18 and TRBJ2-2; D is unresolved. V was pared by 2 bases and J by 4 bases, with 14 bases between. In germline, CDR1 is KGHSH, CDR2 LQKENI. The CDR3 totals 16 residues. CDR3 residues: CASSPGASSSTGELFF. CDR3 nucleotides: TGTGCCAGCTCACCAGGCGCCTCTAGTAGCACCGGGGAGCTGTTTTTT.

V usage is TRBV7-9 and J usage is TRBJ2-5, with D tentatively TRBD1 (5 bases). The CDR3 is 15 residues long. CDR1 SEHNR and CDR2 FQNEAQ come from the germline V gene (reference sequence). V shed 0 bases and J shed 0 bases, with 8 bases lying between them. CDR3 sequence reads: CASSLAQGYQETQYF. In DNA form, the CDR3 reads TGTGCCAGCAGCTTAGCGCAGGGCTACCAAGAGACCCAGTACTTC.

This CDR3 reads CASSIDAASGQNNEQFF. CDR3 bases: TGTGCCAGTAGTATAGACGCGGCCAGCGGGCAGAACAATGAGCAGTTCTTC. V is TRBV19 and J is TRBJ2-1; possibly TRBD2 for D (6 bases). Germline CDR1 LNHDA, CDR2 SQIVND (reference sequence). V lost 0 bases, J lost 5 bases, and 17 bases lay in between. The CDR3 consists of 17 residues.

Concerning this clone: Different DNA sequences within this sample yield the same CDR3. The chain links TRBV7-9 to TRBJ2-2, with TRBD1 matching 7 bases. Unmatched junction bases numbered 8, after V lost 5 bases and J lost 5 bases. This CDR3 region has 15 residues. The V gene's germline CDR1 is SEHNR and CDR2 FQNEAQ (reference sequence). The CDR3 reads CASSSRDRLTGELFF. For the CDR3, the DNA is TGTGCCAGCAGCAGCCGGGACAGACTAACCGGGGAGCTGTTTTTT.

V is TRBV18 and J is TRBJ2-2; D might be TRBD1 (6 bases). The V end was cut by 3 bases, the J end by 3 bases, with 14 bases between. The CDR3 totals 16 residues. Germline V lookup: CDR1 KGHSH, CDR2 LQKENI. CDR3 amino acids: CASSPTHSGDTGELFF. The CDR3 coding sequence is TGTGCCAGCTCACCGACTCACTCAGGGGACACCGGGGAGCTGTTTTTT.

The chain has TRBV7-8 and TRBJ1-6; D perhaps matches TRBD1 (5 bases). The CDR3 runs to 15 residues. The germline V and J ends were trimmed by 0 bases and 9 bases, with 12 bases remaining between them. In germline, CDR1 is SGHVS, CDR2 FQNEAQ. The CDR3 sequence is CASSLAAGKASPLHF. The CDR3 DNA reads TGTGCCAGCAGCTTAGCGGCAGGGAAGGCTTCACCCCTCCACTTT. Variable domain in full (rest from reference TRBV7-8 and TRBJ1-6): GAGVSQSPRYKVAKRGQDVALRCDPISGHVSLFWYQQALGQGPEFLTYFQNEAQLDKSGLPSDRFFAERPEGSVSTLKIQRTQQEDSAVYLCASSLAAGKASPLHFGNGTRLTVT.

On this clone: At the DNA level, this CDR3 is encoded by other sequences in the same sample as well. The chain combines TRBV30 with TRBJ1-1; D gene ambiguous. The germline gives CDR1 GTSNPN, CDR2 SVGIG (reference sequence). Trimming took 2 bases from V and 6 from J, leaving 13 bases between them. The CDR3 runs to 13 residues. The CDR3 nucleotides are TGTGCCTGGAGTCCGGGTACGGCTTCTGAAGCTTTCTTT. This gives the protein CAWSPGTASEAFF.

On this clone itself: Compared with germline, one end of the junction differs, possibly owing to a read error. This sequence joins TRBV6-5 and TRBJ2-3; 9 nucleotides line up with TRBD2. The CDR3 spans 10 residues. Looked up from germline, CDR1 is MNHEY and CDR2 is SVGAGI. CDR3 amino acids: CASSYSGTSW. DNA for the CDR3: TGTGCCAGCAGTTACTCGGGGACTAGCTGG.

This chain connects TRBV4-3 to TRBJ1-4, with D maybe TRBD1 (5 bases). This CDR3 is 16 amino acids long. Germline V gives CDR1 LGHNA, CDR2 YSLEER. The germline V and J ends were trimmed by 0 bases and 7 bases, with 15 bases remaining between them. This chain's CDR3 is CASSQEVRGRSEKLFF. The CDR3 DNA reads TGCGCCAGCAGCCAAGAGGTTCGGGGGAGAAGTGAAAAACTGTTTTTT.

This clone was found once. V is TRBV7-2 and J is TRBJ2-3; 10 positions agree with TRBD2. The J segment lost 6 bases and the V segment lost 5 bases, leaving 11 bases of the junction unmatched. The CDR3 length is 16 residues. Looked up from germline, CDR1 is SGHTA and CDR2 is FQGNSA. The CDR3 nucleotides are TGTGCCAGCAGCATTGCTAGCGGGAGTTTGGGCGATACGCAGTATTTT. Translation: CASSIASGSLGDTQYF.

The chain combines TRBV6-4 with TRBJ2-3, with D perhaps matching TRBD1 (5 bases). This CDR3 spans 13 amino acids. Germline V gives CDR1 MRHNA, CDR2 SNTAGT. Trimming stripped 6 bases from V and 5 bases from J, with 12 bases between. The DNA of the CDR3 is TGTGCCAGCAGCGCCAGGGTGGGAGATACGCAGTATTTT. Residues: CASSARVGDTQYF.

V usage is TRBV19 and J usage is TRBJ1-1; D is perhaps TRBD1 (6 bases). Deletions cut 5 bases from V and 3 bases from J, with 16 bases between. CDR1 LNHDA and CDR2 SQIVND come from the germline V gene (reference sequence). This CDR3 has 15 amino acids. The CDR3 reads CASSGGRLGDTEAFF. CDR3 nucleotides: TGTGCCAGTAGTGGGGGCAGGCTGGGTGACACTGAAGCTTTCTTT.

The chain couples TRBV6-6 to TRBJ2-7; D may be TRBD2 (6 bases). V was trimmed by 5 bases and J by 4 bases, leaving 18 bases between them. This CDR3 has 15 amino acids. Germline V lookup: CDR1 MNHNY, CDR2 SVGAGI (reference sequence). The CDR3 here is CASSPGWDFWYEQYF. The DNA of the CDR3 is TGTGCCAGCAGTCCAGGATGGGACTTCTGGTACGAGCAGTACTTC.

The rearrangement uses TRBV6-1 and TRBJ2-3; D is unclear. Germline loops: CDR1 MNHNS, CDR2 SASEGT. Trimming took 1 base from V and 0 from J, leaving 8 bases between them. The length of the CDR3 is 15 residues. CDR3 sequence: CASSEGAYSTDTQYF. The CDR3 region has the DNA TGTGCCAGCAGTGAAGGGGCTTATAGCACAGATACGCAGTATTTT.